This T cell receptor (beta chain) was obtained from a study of blood T cell repertoires in COVID-19. The CDR3 extends over 15 amino acids. Original handling: Nucleated cell number was recorded as an estimate derived from reference gene primer amplification. Only in-frame clones appear in the TCRdb table, and some are missing; sequencing was by immunoSEQ multiplex PCR. V, J and clone size were drawn from that table, and D and trimming were deduced from the DNA. The data hold about 250,000 clones, with approximately 90% observed a single time. Source material: PBMCs or T cells enriched from blood (not recorded which). The sequence was collected from a middle-aged man who had recovered from COVID-19. J is TRBJ2-4 and V is TRBV21-1; the table's TRBD1 call for D was not verified on the DNA. TRBV21-1 is assigned pseudogene status. CDR3 in DNA: TGTGCCAGCAGCTCCACAGGGATAGCCAAAAACATTCAGTACTTC. Protein sequence: CASSSTGIAKNIQYF.